This T cell receptor (beta chain) is drawn from a study of PD-1 and CTLA-4 blockade in melanoma. Profiled with immunoSEQ multiplex PCR; TCRdb holds only in-frame clones, not every one. The sample lists under 40,000 clones, about nine tenths occurring once. With 2 bases removed from V and 4 bases from J, the gap between germline ends came to 2 bases. The CDR3 sequence is 10 residues long. CDR1 and CDR2 from the germline V gene are SQVTM and ANQGSEA. The sequence was collected from a human donor with melanoma. Source: CD8+ T cells from peripheral blood, taken from a patient given anti-PD-1 treatment. The chain uses TRBV29-1 and TRBJ2-5; no definite D call. The CDR3 nucleotides read TGCAGCGTTGAACGAGAGACCCAGTACTTC. Translated: CSVERETQYF. Supplemented by reference TRBV29-1 and TRBJ2-5, the full variable domain reads SAVISQKPSRDICQRGTSLTIQCQVDSQVTMMFWYRQQPGQSLTLIATANQGSEATYESGFVIDKFPISRPNLTFSTLTVSNMSPEDSSIYLCSVERETQYFGPGTRLLVL.